These T cell receptor beta chains were read from a single sample in a study of long-term antiretroviral therapy in people with HIV. The table came from immunoSEQ multiplex PCR; TCRdb's copy has only in-frame clones and leaves some out. The table includes about 22,000 clones, just over 85% detected once. The sample consisted of unsorted PBMCs, taken 1.3 years after starting antiretroviral therapy. These TCRs come from a man aged 55 to 70 with HIV. Each CDR3 is given with its conserved first and last residue. The order of the fields is V gene, CDR3 protein.

V gene: TRBV18; CDR3 protein: CASSPPASWRYEQYF
V gene: TRBV7-8; CDR3 protein: CASSLRGLAGGSSYEQYF
V gene: TRBV5-1; CDR3 protein: CASSLDGLAETQYF
V gene: TRBV5-6; CDR3 protein: CASSLPETNTGELFF
V gene: TRBV10-2; CDR3 protein: CASSGGGLTEAFF
V gene: TRBV7-9; CDR3 protein: CASSLDRQFRAKNIQYF
V gene: TRBV2; CDR3 protein: CASNDRGYEQYF
V gene: TRBV10-2; CDR3 protein: CASSGRTSGGAMSTDTQYF
V gene: TRBV7-9; CDR3 protein: CASTSFQALWEQYF
V gene: TRBV6-5; CDR3 protein: CASGRAGDPEYEQYF
V gene: TRBV2; CDR3 protein: CASRRTGGEETQYF
V gene: TRBV5-8; CDR3 protein: CASSLFRRTANTGELFF
V gene: TRBV7-9; CDR3 protein: CASSFSGSGANVLTF
V gene: TRBV19; CDR3 protein: CASSFLTGELFF
V gene: TRBV11-2; CDR3 protein: CASSLDPSRIEAFF
V gene: TRBV5-6; CDR3 protein: CASSPYREAPLHF
V gene: TRBV28; CDR3 protein: CASSLIAWTSGRAGETQYF